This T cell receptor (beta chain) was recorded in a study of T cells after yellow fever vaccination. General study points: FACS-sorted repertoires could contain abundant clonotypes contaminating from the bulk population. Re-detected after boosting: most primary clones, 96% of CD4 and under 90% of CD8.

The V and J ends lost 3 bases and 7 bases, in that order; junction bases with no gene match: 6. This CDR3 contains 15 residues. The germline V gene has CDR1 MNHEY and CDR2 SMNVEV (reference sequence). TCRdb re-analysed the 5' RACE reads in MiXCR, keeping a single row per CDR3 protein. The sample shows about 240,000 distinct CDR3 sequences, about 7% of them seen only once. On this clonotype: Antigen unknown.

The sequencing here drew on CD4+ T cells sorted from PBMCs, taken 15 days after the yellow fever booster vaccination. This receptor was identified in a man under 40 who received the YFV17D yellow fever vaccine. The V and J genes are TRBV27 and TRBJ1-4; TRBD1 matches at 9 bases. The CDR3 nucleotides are TGTGCCAGCAGTTTCTATGGACAGGGGTCTGAAAAACTGTTTTTT. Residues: CASSFYGQGSEKLFF.